This paragraph reports one T cell receptor (beta chain). CDR3 length: 14 residues. Trimming at V came to 1 base and at J to 5 bases, leaving 5 bases not matched to a gene. Per the germline V gene, CDR1 is SQVTM and CDR2 is ANQGSEA. The record originates from a study of CD8 T cells in Susac syndrome. Random hexamers were used to reverse transcribe an amount of roughly 0.45 to 1 ug RNA. TCRdb processed the immunoSEQ multiplex PCR reads anew with MiXCR; each CDR3 protein has one entry. This table has some 63,000 distinct CDR3 sequences, approximately 93% appearing once. This sequence joins TRBV29-1 and TRBJ2-1; 7 positions match TRBD2. The material sequenced was CD8+ T cells from PBMCs. The TCR originated in a human donor with multiple sclerosis. The CDR3 DNA follows: TGCAGCGTTGAAGGTTGGCTAGCGGACAATGAGCAGTTCTTC. Residues: CSVEGWLADNEQFF.